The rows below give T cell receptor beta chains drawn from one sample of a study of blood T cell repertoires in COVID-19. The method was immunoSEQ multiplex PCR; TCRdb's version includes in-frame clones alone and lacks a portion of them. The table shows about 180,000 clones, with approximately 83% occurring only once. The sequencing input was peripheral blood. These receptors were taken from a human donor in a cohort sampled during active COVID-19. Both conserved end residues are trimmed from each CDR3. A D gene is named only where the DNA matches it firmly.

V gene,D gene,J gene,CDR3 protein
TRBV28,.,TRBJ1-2,ASSNRIWGYT
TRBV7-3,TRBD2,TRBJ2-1,ASSSLAGGTYNEQF
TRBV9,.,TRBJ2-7,ASSVDGAPYEQY
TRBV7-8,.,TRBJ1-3,ASSDRDILTGNTIY
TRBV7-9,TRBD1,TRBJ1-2,ASSLATGDGYT
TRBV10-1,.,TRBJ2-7,ASSRTSGYEQY
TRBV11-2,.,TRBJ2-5,ASSFGGLVGETQY
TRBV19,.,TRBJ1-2,ASRKLDRSAGYT
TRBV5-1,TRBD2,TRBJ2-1,ASSKLAGGPNEQF
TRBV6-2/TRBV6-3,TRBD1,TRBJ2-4,ASSYQTGGHIQY
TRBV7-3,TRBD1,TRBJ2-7,ASSFQTGDEQY
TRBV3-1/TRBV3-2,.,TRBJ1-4,ASSRASSTNEKLF
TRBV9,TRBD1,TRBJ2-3,ASSVDREGDTQY
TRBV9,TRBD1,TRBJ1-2,ASSVGQGYGYT
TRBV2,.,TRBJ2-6,ASSAGNSGANVLT
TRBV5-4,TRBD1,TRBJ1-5,ASSTGQAGQPQH
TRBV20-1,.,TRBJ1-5,SNHFNQPQH
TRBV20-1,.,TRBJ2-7,SAPGTYEQY
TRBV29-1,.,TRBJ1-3,SVEDPDSFSGNTIY
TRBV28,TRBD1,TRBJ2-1,ASSLPAGTGPRGEQF
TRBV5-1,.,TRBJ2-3,ASSLASTDTQY
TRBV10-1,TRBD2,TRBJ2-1,ASSEPLAGYNEQF
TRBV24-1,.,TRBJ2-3,ATSDEGGPLRLVQY
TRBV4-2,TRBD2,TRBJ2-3,ASSQDTSGGATDTQY
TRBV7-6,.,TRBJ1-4,ASSFAGLNEKLF
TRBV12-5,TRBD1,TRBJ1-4,ASGLVLDGTGEKGEKLF
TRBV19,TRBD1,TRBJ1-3,ASRGGTERSGNTIY
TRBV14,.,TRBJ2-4,ASSQERYLAKNIQY
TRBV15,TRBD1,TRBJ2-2,ATSRGTVAGGELF
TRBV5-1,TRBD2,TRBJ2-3,ASSLGTSLYTDTQY
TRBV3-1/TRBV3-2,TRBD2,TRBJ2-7,ASSQERGVYPYEQY
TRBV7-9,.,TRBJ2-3,ASSPLSDTQY
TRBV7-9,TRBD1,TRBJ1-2,ASRSDRGYNYGYT
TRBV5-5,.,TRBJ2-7,ASSPLGAANYEQY
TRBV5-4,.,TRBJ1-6,ASSLEPRGGRSYNSPLH
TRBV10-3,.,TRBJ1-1,AISVKNTEAF
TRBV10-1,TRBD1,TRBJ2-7,ASSPRTGPYEQY
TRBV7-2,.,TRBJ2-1,ASSPLGGLYNEQF
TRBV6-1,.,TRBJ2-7,ASSEWVGVTLYEQY
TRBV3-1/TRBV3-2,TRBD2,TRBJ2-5,ASSQRGGLETQY